This TCR beta chain was identified in a study of OX40 agonist ivuxolimab in advanced cancers. Turning to the study itself: With ivuxolimab, an agonistic anti-OX40 (CD134) antibody, patients were treated. The study's findings and limits: Some patients without response likewise showed low normalized clonal expansion.

Clones were sequenced by immunoSEQ multiplex PCR, and TCRdb holds only the in-frame ones, with some missing. Among roughly 100,000 clones, around nine tenths were seen once, and the ten largest hold 0.7% to 1%. In regard to this clone: Antigen: not known.

Germline V gene sequence: CDR1 SEHNR, CDR2 FQNEAQ (reference sequence). V lost 5 bases to trimming and J lost 1 base, with 13 bases between them. The CDR3 has 15 residues. The rearrangement joins TRBV7-9 to TRBJ2-3; D is perhaps TRBD1 (6 bases). The sequencing here drew on CD4+ or CD8+ T cells sorted from blood, taken in a trial of the OX40 agonist ivuxolimab. This sequence was found in an adult with an advanced solid tumor such as melanoma, head and neck, liver or kidney cancer. In nucleotides, the CDR3 is TGTGCCAGCAGCCAAACAGGGTCGGGCACAGATACGCAGTATTTT. Its translation is CASSQTGSGTDTQYF.